The 8 T cell receptor beta chains presented below share a single source sample, sequenced in a study of T cells after yellow fever vaccination. TCRdb analysed the 5' RACE reads with MiXCR anew, one entry per CDR3 protein. The sample has about 160,000 distinct CDR3 sequences, 5.5% to 7.5% seen once. The material was CD4+ T cells sorted from PBMCs, obtained about 5 days after the first yellow fever vaccination. These receptors originate from a man aged 18-30 years who received the YFV17D yellow fever vaccine.

The chain combines TRBV7-2 with TRBJ2-3; tentatively, D is TRBD1 (6 bases). This CDR3 spans 17 amino acids. V lost 2 bases and J lost 5, with 20 bases in between. Germline V gene data show CDR1 as SGHTA and CDR2 as FQGNSA. The CDR3 coding sequence is TGTGCCAGCAGCTTAAGGGCCTCAACTAGAGGGGGAGATACGCAGTATTTT. Its translation: CASSLRASTRGGDTQYF.

This clonotype was seen ten or more times. The rearrangement links TRBV7-2 to TRBJ2-1; D gene uncertain. CDR1 and CDR2 from the germline V gene are SGHTA and FQGNSA. V lost 2 bases to trimming and J lost 6 bases, with 8 bases between them. The CDR3 spans 13 residues. The CDR3: CASSLHTSNEQFF. The CDR3 DNA reads TGTGCCAGCAGCTTACACACCAGCAATGAGCAGTTCTTC.

Many counts were recorded for this clonotype. CDR3 sequence reads: CASSEHGAYTEAFF. CDR3 coding DNA: TGTGCCAGCAGTGAACACGGGGCCTACACTGAAGCTTTCTTT. The chain recombines TRBV2 with TRBJ1-1, with TRBD1 as a possible D gene (5 bases). CDR3 length: 14 residues. CDR1 SNHLY and CDR2 FYNNEI come from the germline V gene. V was shortened by 2 bases and J by 3 bases, with 10 bases between the two germline ends.

This clonotype appeared many times. The chain carries TRBV9 and TRBJ1-6, with TRBD1 matching 8 bases. J was trimmed by 5 bases and V by 3 bases; bases with no gene match: 7. The CDR3 consists of 16 residues. CDR1 is SGDLS and CDR2 is YYNGEE in the germline V gene. The DNA for the CDR3 is TGTGCCAGCAGCGCCCGCGGACAGGGTGATAATTCACCCCTCCACTTT. Its protein is CASSARGQGDNSPLHF.

This clonotype was seen ten or more times. The genes are TRBV30 and TRBJ2-3; D uncertain. Germline lookup yields CDR1 GTSNPN and CDR2 SVGIG (reference sequence). Deletions cut 2 bases from V and 4 bases from J, with 7 bases between. The CDR3 has 12 residues. The CDR3 spells CAWSPQADTQYF. As DNA, the CDR3 is TGTGCCTGGAGTCCCCAGGCAGATACGCAGTATTTT.

V usage is TRBV20-1 and J usage is TRBJ1-4; 7 bases map to TRBD1. V gave up 6 bases and J gave up 5 bases; unmatched junction bases: 6. There are 13 residues in the CDR3. From germline, CDR1 is DFQATT and CDR2 SNEGSKA (reference sequence). For the CDR3, the DNA is TGCAGTGCCCTACAGGGGCCGAATGAAAAACTGTTTTTT. Its protein product is CSALQGPNEKLFF.

This clonotype was seen ten or more times. The chain has TRBV12-3 or TRBV12-4 and TRBJ2-7; unclear D gene. The CDR3 has 10 residues. The V and J ends lost 6 bases and 5 bases respectively, with 5 bases between them. CDR3 DNA: TGTGCCAGCAGCTTGAACGAGCAGTACTTC. Protein: CASSLNEQYF.

This clonotype appeared many times. This chain joins TRBV2 and TRBJ2-2; 7 bases align to TRBD2. Germline V CDR1 and CDR2: SNHLY, FYNNEI. J was trimmed by 6 bases and V by 4 bases; bases with no gene match: 5. The CDR3 covers 14 residues. Written as DNA, the CDR3 is TGTGCCAGCAGTGGTTCACGGGGGGCCGGGGAGCTGTTTTTT. Protein sequence: CASSGSRGAGELFF.